This TCR beta chain was recovered during a study of monozygotic twins with inflammatory bowel disease (dated 2019 in TCRdb). Some background on the complete study: A total of roughly 28 monozygotic twin pairs were included in the full study, comprising nine German pairs (four IBD-concordant, five IBD-discordant) and 19 IBD-discordant Danish pairs. The search for disease-associated traits relied mainly on comparing, within discordant pairs, IBD patients with their genetically identical healthy co-twins. Each individual had, on average, about 151 000 unique TCRalpha sequences and 181 000 unique TCRbeta sequences available for analysis. Overall results and qualifications from the work: IBD patients had lower TCRbeta repertoire diversity, measured by the inverse Simpson index, than their healthy co-twins. Compared with healthy twins, IBD patients shared fewer clonotypes with other individuals, and the difference was most pronounced in patients with signs of disease activity. Concordant and discordant twins showed no difference in repertoire similarity, possibly because of limited statistical power. Differing immunosuppressive treatments among patients may have added background noise and inter-individual variability to the repertoires. The results gave no support for a single strong signal or clonotype linked to IBD. Different T cell subtypes could not be distinguished in the analysis.

As for this clonotype: Its antigen remains unidentified.

The library came from 5' RACE. Preparation of each TCR library used around 3.5 ug of total RNA. For each sample, cDNA was synthesized in eight separate reactions using SMARTScribe reverse transcriptase. Unique molecular identifiers containing a 6-nucleotide sample barcode were introduced through template switching during cDNA synthesis. Two nested PCRs of roughly 16 and 10 cycles amplified the TCRalpha and TCRbeta cDNA, and bead purification followed each PCR. Before amplification, the cDNA was treated with uracil DNA-glycosylase and purified using the QIAquick PCR purification kit. In the second PCR, Illumina TruSeq-compatible adapters and sample-specific barcodes were added. Library quality and concentration were assessed using TapeStation and Qubit, and approximately 5 ng of each library was pooled. Sequencing of the pooled libraries was done on an Illumina HiSeq2500 single-index Rapid Run using custom sequencing primers and 2 x 100 bp reads. The authors processed their data as follows. MiGEC version 1.2.6 was used for UMI-based consensus assembly, which corrected PCR and sequencing errors. MiXCR version 2.1.1 was used to carry out V(D)J alignment, clonotype assembly and CDR3 extraction. To normalise gene usage, clonotype sharing and MAIT/NKT TCR abundance, the top 1000, 10 000 and 20 000 clonotypes in each sample were analysed. Diversity was computed as the inverse Simpson index with the vegan R package after downsampling to 27 000 UMIs. Paired Mann-Whitney U tests were applied to discordant twin pairs, with Benjamini-Hochberg correction for multiple testing. TCRdb reprocessed the public reads and reports one entry per CDR3 protein sequence, without DNA. These V and J calls rely on TCRdb rather than the paper's analysis. The sample's own table lists about 380,000 distinct CDR3 sequences. 2.5% to 3% of the sample goes to the ten largest clones.

Counted from cysteine to phenylalanine, this CDR3 has 17 amino acids. No coding sequence is recorded. Sequences LNHDA (CDR1) and SQIVND (CDR2) are obtained from the germline V gene (reference sequence). An approximately 2.3 ml peripheral blood sample was drawn into PAXgene tubes per donor and stored at -80°C. Without any T cell sorting, total RNA was extracted from whole blood using the PAXgene blood miRNA kit on an automated QIAcube. Peripheral blood from monozygotic twin pairs, either concordant or discordant for inflammatory bowel disease, underwent deep TCRalpha and TCRbeta repertoire profiling that used unique molecular barcoding. Smoking habits were recorded for all twin pairs, and each individual was classified as a current, former or never smoker.

The chain links TRBV19 with TRBJ1-2; lacking DNA, the TRBD1 call made by TCRdb goes unchecked. Sequences were obtained from blood. This TCR was recovered from a human donor with ulcerative colitis or Crohn's disease, or a healthy co-twin of an affected twin (not recorded which). The CDR3 region has the sequence CASSIVISGHPNYGYTF.